The 5 T cell receptor beta chains given below trace back to one sample, sequenced in a study of blood T cells in healthy people across ages. Sample-barcoded 5' priming and a J-beta primer mix drove a second PCR of about 7 to 12 cycles. TCRdb itself ran the 5' RACE reads through MiXCR, one entry per CDR3 protein. The table has about 780,000 distinct CDR3 sequences, about half seen once. The sample was blood. These receptors came from a man older than 75 in good health.

The chain links TRBV7-3 to TRBJ2-2; a possible D gene is TRBD2 (6 bases). Germline V gene sequence: CDR1 SGHTA, CDR2 FQGTGA. The length of the CDR3 is 16 residues. V was pared by 1 base and J by 2 bases, with 11 bases between. CDR3 in amino acids: CASSLNAGPNTGELFF. CDR3 in DNA: TGTGCCAGCAGCTTAAATGCGGGACCTAACACCGGGGAGCTGTTTTTT.

This clonotype appeared many times. The rearrangement links TRBV28 to TRBJ2-1; 10 bases are a match to TRBD2. Trimming took 5 bases from V and 3 from J; bases not matched to a gene: 4. The germline CDR1 and CDR2 sequences are MDHEN and SYDVKM. This CDR3 has 15 residues. CDR3 protein: CASSLAGEGYNEQFF. DNA for the CDR3: TGTGCCAGCAGTCTAGCGGGAGAGGGCTACAATGAGCAGTTCTTC.

The chain uses TRBV28 and TRBJ2-6; D gene ambiguous. The V gene's germline CDR1 is MDHEN and CDR2 SYDVKM. The V and J ends lost 3 bases and 0 bases respectively, with 6 bases between them. CDR3 size: 15 residues. The CDR3 region is CASSFEHSGANVLTF. The CDR3 DNA reads as TGTGCCAGCAGTTTTGAGCACTCTGGGGCCAACGTCCTGACTTTC.

Ten or more counts support this clonotype. The chain is built from TRBV15 and TRBJ2-5; 10 nucleotides align to TRBD2. J was trimmed by 3 bases and V by 5 bases; bases with no gene match: 6. Germline CDR1 LNHNV, CDR2 YYDKDF (reference sequence). The CDR3 runs to 15 residues. CDR3 nucleotides: TGTGCCACCAGCGCCGGACTAGCGGACGAAGAGACCCAGTACTTC. Translation gives CATSAGLADEETQYF.

The genes are TRBV29-1 and TRBJ2-1, with 9 nucleotides matching TRBD1. The CDR3 totals 14 residues. The junction had 13 bases not matched to a gene; V was cut back by 6 bases and J by 10 bases. The germline gives CDR1 SQVTM, CDR2 ANQGSEA. In nucleotides, the CDR3 is TGCAGCGTAGCATACGGACAGGGGACCTACGAGCAGTTCTTC. Encoded protein: CSVAYGQGTYEQFF.